The sequence of this TCR beta chain was determined in a study of cytomegalovirus exposure and HLA in healthy donors. PCR amplification relied on 60 Vbeta primers (plus 13 Jbeta primers). Study processing details: A follow-up analysis tallied about 80 million unique TCR beta chains, about 10 million shared. Clones were sequenced by immunoSEQ multiplex PCR, and TCRdb holds only the in-frame ones, with some missing. The V and J calls and clone size are taken from that table; D and trimming were inferred from the DNA. This table has around 110,000 clones, about 76% appearing once. V was clipped by 3 bases and J by 0 bases, with 9 bases between them. Per germline, CDR1 MNHEY and CDR2 SMNVEV (reference sequence). CDR3 length: 15 amino acids. A note on this clone: Its antigen remains unidentified.

Findings and limits, study-wide: Fewer N-insertions than the roughly 600-donor mean were reportedly shown by an Asian-associated ancestry cluster in a later analysis.

The sequencing input was PBMCs. J is TRBJ1-3 and V is TRBV27; a possible D gene is TRBD1 (6 bases). The TCR comes from a woman aged 45-65 years in good health and CMV-seropositive. CDR3 region: CASSFGQPSGNTIYF. The CDR3 DNA reads as TGTGCCAGCAGTTTCGGACAGCCCTCTGGAAACACCATATATTTT.